The 28 T cell receptor beta chains given below trace back to one sample, sequenced in a study of graft-versus-host responses after intestinal transplantation. TCRdb keeps only in-frame clones here, not all; method: immunoSEQ multiplex PCR. The sample lists about 120,000 clones, 90% to 95% occurring once. These receptors' antigens are unknown. Sample: unstimulated CD4+ T cells sorted from spleen or lymph node cells, taken before intestinal transplant. Receptor source: a human donor who received an intestinal transplant.

The V call is TRBV2, the J call TRBJ2-1; 9 bases agree with TRBD1. Looked up from germline, CDR1 is SNHLY and CDR2 is FYNNEI. This CDR3 has 13 amino acids. The ends lost 0 bases at V and 15 bases at J; junction bases unmatched: 6. CDR3 loop: CASSEAQGTGRFF. CDR3 nucleotide sequence: TGTGCCAGCAGTGAAGCGCAAGGGACAGGGAGGTTCTTC.

This chain joins TRBV4-1 and TRBJ1-4; 9 bases fit TRBD1. Per germline, CDR1 MGHRA and CDR2 YSYEKL. The CDR3 covers 16 residues. V trimming: 1 base; J trimming: 10 bases; junction bases outside the gene matches: 10. CDR3 bases: TGCGCCAGCAGCCAAGGCCCGGGACAGGGAGGTCTAAAACTGTTTTTT. Its protein product is CASSQGPGQGGLKLFF.

The V gene is TRBV7-3, the J gene TRBJ1-1, with 7 positions matching TRBD1. J gave up 1 base and V 3 bases, and 14 bases lay outside the gene matches. The germline V gene has CDR1 SGHTA and CDR2 FQGTGA. This CDR3 contains 18 residues. In nucleotides, the CDR3 is TGTGCCAGCAGCTTTCAACCCCAGTTACAGGGGCGGAACACTGAAGCTTTCTTT. Protein sequence: CASSFQPQLQGRNTEAFF. The variable domain in full, completed from reference TRBV7-3 and TRBJ1-1, reads GAGVSQTPSNKVTEKGKYVELRCDPISGHTALYWYRQSLGQGPEFLIYFQGTGAADDSGLPNDRFFAVRPEGSVSTLKIQRTERGDSAVYLCASSFQPQLQGRNTEAFFGQGTRLTVV.

The J gene is TRBJ1-2, the V gene TRBV6-5; D is perhaps TRBD1 (5 bases). CDR3 length equals 14 residues. Trimming shortened V by 6 bases and J by 2 bases, and 13 bases separated the two germline ends. Germline CDR1 is MNHEY and CDR2 is SVGAGI. CDR3 sequence: CASRGGGWNYGYTF. The CDR3 nucleotides are TGTGCCAGCAGGGGTGGGGGATGGAACTATGGCTACACCTTC.

CDR3 region: CASSGDWGADTQYF. The CDR3 DNA reads as TGTGCCAGCAGTGGGGACTGGGGGGCGGATACGCAGTATTTT. The chain is built from TRBV6-1 and TRBJ2-3, with D perhaps matching TRBD1 or TRBD2 (6 bases each). The CDR3 is 14 residues long. Trimming cost V 4 bases and J 6 bases, with 14 bases left between them. Germline assignment: CDR1 MNHNS and CDR2 SASEGT.

In its sample, this clone was seen once. The DNA of the CDR3 is TGTGCCAGCAGCAACTATCGCAGATACAATCAGCCCCAGCATTTT. This gives the protein CASSNYRRYNQPQHF. The chain links TRBV21-1 to TRBJ1-5. TRBV21-1 corresponds to a pseudogene. The CDR3 is 15 amino acids.

This rearrangement joins TRBV6-1 to TRBJ1-5; the D gene is possibly TRBD1 (5 bases). Germline-derived CDR1 and CDR2 are MNHNS and SASEGT. V was clipped by 3 bases and J by 7 bases, with 16 bases between them. The CDR3 totals 15 residues. CDR3 sequence (DNA): TGTGCCAGCAGTGACCAGGTCTCGGGGGGACAGCCCCAGCATTTT. Its protein is CASSDQVSGGQPQHF.

About this clone itself: An end of the junction differs from the germline gene, which may be a read error. The chain has TRBV7-7 and TRBJ2-7; 7 nucleotides line up with TRBD2. The germline CDR1 and CDR2 sequences are SSHAT and FNYEAQ (reference sequence). The CDR3 spans 14 residues. CDR3 in amino acids: CASSLESGGYEQYF. The CDR3 bases are TGTGCTAGCAGCTTAGAATCGGGGGGCTACGAGCAGTACTTC.

V and J are TRBV19 and TRBJ2-3; 7 nucleotides align to TRBD1. The V and J ends lost 4 bases and 4 bases, in that order; junction bases with no gene match: 8. The CDR3 contains 15 residues. The germline V gene has CDR1 LNHDA and CDR2 SQIVND (reference sequence). The CDR3 DNA is TGTGCCAGTAGTACCCCGGGACAGTGGGCAGATACGCAGTATTTT. This codes for CASSTPGQWADTQYF.

The gene calls are TRBV2 and TRBJ2-7; 7 bases are shared with TRBD2. The CDR3 sequence is 10 residues long. Per the germline V gene, CDR1 is SNHLY and CDR2 is FYNNEI. The ends lost 8 bases at V and 6 bases at J; junction bases unmatched: 1. CDR3 loop: CASGGGEQYF. The CDR3 DNA is TGTGCCAGCGGCGGGGGCGAGCAGTACTTC.

The V call is TRBV6-1, the J call TRBJ2-7; 8 bases map to TRBD1. Germline CDR1 MNHNS, CDR2 SASEGT. V shed 4 bases and J 0 bases; nucleotides not matched to a gene: 8. The CDR3 contains 16 residues. Written as DNA, the CDR3 is TGTGCCAGCAGTGGCAGACAGGGGATAAGCTCCTACGAGCAGTACTTC. Translation gives CASSGRQGISSYEQYF.

A few counts support this clone. The rearrangement links TRBV19 to TRBJ1-4; D might be TRBD1 (6 bases). CDR1 and CDR2 from the germline V gene are LNHDA and SQIVND (reference sequence). The length of the CDR3 is 14 residues. V was shortened by 4 bases and J by 8 bases, with 14 bases between the two germline ends. CDR3 DNA: TGTGCCAGTAGTAAACAGGGTCGGAGGGAAAAACTGTTTTTT. It specifies CASSKQGRREKLFF.

This rearrangement joins TRBV5-1 to TRBJ1-1; TRBD1 is a possible D gene (5 bases). Between the trimmed V and J ends, which lost 4 bases and 11 bases, there was a span of 21 bases. The germline gives CDR1 SGHRS, CDR2 YFSETQ. The CDR3 covers 14 residues. Here the CDR3 reads CASSINLGPLGAFF. CDR3 sequence (DNA): TGCGCCAGCAGCATAAACCTGGGGCCCCTCGGGGCTTTCTTT.

CDR3 residues: CASTDGASGSGELFF. The DNA for the CDR3 is TGTGCCAGCACCGATGGGGCTAGCGGGAGCGGGGAGCTGTTTTTT. V and J are TRBV6-6 and TRBJ2-2, with 10 bases identical to TRBD2. With 7 bases clipped from V and 7 bases from J, the junction kept 9 bases outside the gene matches. There are 15 residues in the CDR3. Germline CDR1 and CDR2: MNHNY and SVGAGI (reference sequence).

This clone was seen a single time. This chain links TRBV7-9 with TRBJ1-1, with 7 positions matching TRBD1. The V gene end was trimmed by 2 bases and the J gene end by 5 bases; junction bases not matched to a gene: 8. From germline, CDR1 is SEHNR and CDR2 FQNEAQ (reference sequence). This CDR3 spans 15 amino acids. Here the CDR3 reads CASSLSNRGGTEAFF. The CDR3 DNA follows: TGTGCCAGCAGCTTATCAAACAGGGGTGGGACTGAAGCTTTCTTT.

This chain links TRBV12-5 with TRBJ1-2; D may be TRBD1 (6 bases). Trimming took 6 bases from V and 4 from J, leaving 12 bases between them. Germline V lookup: CDR1 LGHNT, CDR2 FRNRAP. The CDR3 length is 13 residues. In nucleotides, the CDR3 is TGTGCTAGTGGACTGGACAGCCTCTATGGCTACACCTTC. The encoded protein is CASGLDSLYGYTF.

In this sample, this clone turned up once. The chain carries TRBV2 and TRBJ2-3, with 9 nucleotides matching TRBD1. The trim removed 6 bases at V and 2 bases at J, leaving 3 bases unmatched. Germline V gives CDR1 SNHLY, CDR2 FYNNEI. This CDR3 spans 14 amino acids. CDR3 residues: CASRRDRDTDTQYF. The CDR3 nucleotides read TGTGCCAGCAGGAGGGACAGGGACACAGATACGCAGTATTTT.

V gene TRBV6-6 combines with J gene TRBJ2-5, with 8 bases lining up with TRBD1. Germline-derived CDR1 and CDR2 are MNHNY and SVGAGI (reference sequence). The J segment lost 8 bases and the V segment lost 4 bases, leaving 6 bases of the junction unmatched. This CDR3 contains 13 residues. CDR3 coding DNA: TGTGCCAGCAGTTCCTGGACAGGGCAAACCCAGTACTTC. Translating it yields CASSSWTGQTQYF.

The J gene is TRBJ2-1, the V gene TRBV10-1; TRBD2 matches at 7 bases. Germline V gene lookup returns CDR1 WNHNN and CDR2 SYGVQD (reference sequence). This CDR3 contains 13 residues. V was pared by 3 bases and J by 8 bases, with 4 bases of the junction left unmatched. CDR3 DNA: TGCGCCAGCAGTGACCGACTAGCCTATGAGCAGTTCTTC. It encodes CASSDRLAYEQFF.

V usage is TRBV28 and J usage is TRBJ2-7, with 9 bases aligning to TRBD1. The CDR3 covers 15 residues. The V gene end was trimmed by 3 bases and the J gene end by 5 bases; junction bases not matched to a gene: 8. CDR1 is MDHEN and CDR2 is SYDVKM in the germline V gene. CDR3 sequence reads: CASSLFGTGIHEQYF. CDR3 DNA sequence: TGTGCCAGCAGTTTGTTCGGGACAGGGATCCACGAGCAGTACTTC.

This clone was seen just once. This chain uses TRBV6-5 with TRBJ2-7, with D unclear. The CDR3 has 11 amino acids. Germline CDR1 is MNHEY and CDR2 is SVGAGI. V dropped 6 bases and J dropped 0 bases, with 3 bases sitting between them. The CDR3 nucleotides are TGTGCCAGCAGGTCCTCCTACGAGCAGTACTTC. It codes for CASRSSYEQYF.

The chain recombines TRBV7-9 with TRBJ2-1; 12 bases line up with TRBD2. The CDR3 has 18 residues. The V segment lost 5 bases and the J segment 3 bases; nucleotides outside the gene matches: 11. Germline V gives CDR1 SEHNR, CDR2 FQNEAQ (reference sequence). CDR3 coding DNA: TGTGCCAGCAGCCCCCGGGCTAGCGGGAGGGTTAGCTACAATGAGCAGTTCTTC. The encoded protein is CASSPRASGRVSYNEQFF.

The CDR3 spells CASSLGTGEDTQYF. The CDR3, as DNA: TGTGCCAGCAGTCTCGGGACAGGGGAAGATACGCAGTATTTT. The chain carries TRBV5-4 and TRBJ2-3; 10 nucleotides agree with TRBD1. There are 14 residues in the CDR3. CDR1 is SGHNT and CDR2 is YYREEE in the germline V gene (reference sequence). The trim removed 5 bases at V and 5 bases at J, leaving 5 bases unmatched.

The chain uses TRBV6-5 and TRBJ2-7, with TRBD1 identical over 10 bases. Losses at the gene ends were 6 bases for V and 7 bases for J; bases not matched to a gene: 6. The V gene's germline CDR1 is MNHEY and CDR2 SVGAGI. The CDR3 runs to 13 residues. DNA for the CDR3: TGTGCCAGCAGGGGGACAGGGGCTGGGGAGCAGTACTTC. It is translated as CASRGTGAGEQYF.

The rearrangement links TRBV9 to TRBJ1-5, with D hard to call. The germline V gene encodes CDR1 SGDLS and CDR2 YYNGEE. The CDR3 has 15 residues. V was pared by 0 bases and J by 9 bases, with 16 bases between. The DNA of the CDR3 is TGTGCCAGCAGCGTAGATTTGACACCCCGCGGGCCCCAGCATTTT. Translated: CASSVDLTPRGPQHF.

This chain uses TRBV10-2 with TRBJ2-5, with 12 bases matching TRBD2. V shed 6 bases, J shed 4 bases, and the junction held 3 bases outside the gene matches. CDR3 size: 14 residues. From germline, CDR1 is WSHSY and CDR2 SAAADI. This chain's CDR3 is CASRTSGSLETQYF. DNA for the CDR3: TGCGCCAGCAGGACTAGCGGGAGTCTAGAGACCCAGTACTTC.

The gene calls are TRBV28 and TRBJ1-1; D remains ambiguous. Germline values: CDR1 MDHEN, CDR2 SYDVKM. Trimming pared 6 bases from V and 0 bases from J, leaving 11 bases between. The CDR3 is made up of 14 amino acids. The CDR3 bases are TGTGCCAGCAGGGGCGTCGAGGTGAACACTGAAGCTTTCTTT. Protein product: CASRGVEVNTEAFF.

CDR3 amino acids: CASSEQGSSTEAFF. For the CDR3, the DNA is TGTGCCAGCAGTGAACAGGGGAGTAGCACTGAAGCTTTCTTT. This chain connects TRBV2 to TRBJ1-1; D is possibly TRBD1 (6 bases). This CDR3 is 14 amino acids long. Trimming stripped 2 bases from V and 4 bases from J, with 11 bases between. The germline CDR1 and CDR2 sequences are SNHLY and FYNNEI.